This T cell receptor beta chain derives from a study of blood T cells in healthy people across ages. Study conclusions and caveats: Measured against age, TCR beta diversity per million T cells decreased in a roughly linear manner.

The ends were cut back, 3 bases at V and 6 bases at J, with 9 bases in the middle. Looked up from germline, CDR1 is SGHTA and CDR2 is FQGNSA. This CDR3 contains 12 residues. A remark on this clonotype: Its target is not known.

A second PCR of roughly 7 to 11 cycles used a sample-barcoded 5' primer and a J-beta primer mix. TCRdb used MiXCR to reprocess the 5' RACE reads, holding one entry per CDR3 protein. The sample consists of approximately 670,000 distinct CDR3 sequences, 40% to 45% of them appearing once. This chain connects TRBV7-2 to TRBJ2-7; unclear D gene. Specimen: blood. This sequence was found in an elderly man in good health. The DNA of the CDR3 is TGTGCCAGCAGCTTCCGGCCGGGCGAGCAGTACTTC. Translated: CASSFRPGEQYF. Variable domain in full (rest from reference TRBV7-2 and TRBJ2-7): GAGVSQSPSNKVTEKGKDVELRCDPISGHTALYWYRQSLGQGLEFLIYFQGNSAPDKSGLPSDRFSAERTGGSVSTLTIQRTQQEDSAVYLCASSFRPGEQYFGPGTRLTVT.